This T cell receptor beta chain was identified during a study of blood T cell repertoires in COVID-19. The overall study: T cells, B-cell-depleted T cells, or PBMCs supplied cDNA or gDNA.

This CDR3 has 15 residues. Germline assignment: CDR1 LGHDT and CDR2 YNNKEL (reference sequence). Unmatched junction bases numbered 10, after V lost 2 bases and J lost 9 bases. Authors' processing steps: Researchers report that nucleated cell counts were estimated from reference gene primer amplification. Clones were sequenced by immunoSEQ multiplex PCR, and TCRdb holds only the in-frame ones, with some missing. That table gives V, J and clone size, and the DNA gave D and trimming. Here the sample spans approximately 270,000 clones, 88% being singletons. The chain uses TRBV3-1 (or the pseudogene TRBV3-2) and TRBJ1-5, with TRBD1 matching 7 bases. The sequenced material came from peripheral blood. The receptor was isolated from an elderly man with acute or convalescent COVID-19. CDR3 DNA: TGTGCCAGCAGCCAACTACAGGGGAGCGGGTGGCCCCAGCATTTT. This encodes CASSQLQGSGWPQHF.